The 15 T cell receptor beta chains below all came from one sample that was sequenced in a study of blood T cell repertoires in COVID-19. Assay: immunoSEQ multiplex PCR; the TCRdb copy retains only in-frame clones and omits some. The sample lists more than 95,000 clones, almost 70% occurring once. Material: peripheral blood. These receptors all stem from a woman aged 70-85 years with acute or convalescent COVID-19.

CDR3 nucleotide sequence: TGCGCCAGCAGCCAAGAGGCTCTAGCGGGGGGCTACGAGCAGTACTTC. Residues: CASSQEALAGGYEQYF. The gene calls are TRBV4-3 and TRBJ2-7, with 11 positions matching TRBD2. Germline V gene lookup returns CDR1 LGHNA and CDR2 YSLEER. This CDR3 has 16 amino acids. Trimming at V came to 0 bases and at J to 3 bases, leaving 4 bases not matched to a gene.

This clone was observed a few times. CDR3 residues: CASSVDRLAGASDTQYF. The CDR3 DNA is TGTGCCAGCAGCGTAGATCGACTAGCGGGGGCGTCAGATACGCAGTATTTT. V usage is TRBV9 and J usage is TRBJ2-3; 12 nucleotides agree with TRBD2. The CDR3 sequence is 17 residues long. V dropped 0 bases and J dropped 4; count of bases not matched to a gene: 6. In germline, CDR1 is SGDLS, CDR2 YYNGEE.

This clone showed up many times. The chain couples TRBV4-3 to TRBJ1-2; possible D gene TRBD1, 5 bases. Germline-derived CDR1 and CDR2 are LGHNA and YSLEER. This CDR3 contains 16 residues. V lost 1 base and J lost 2, with 14 bases in between. Written as DNA, the CDR3 is TGCGCCAGCAGCCAAGCCGTTGGGGGGACCAACTATGGCTACACCTTC. As protein: CASSQAVGGTNYGYTF.

The chain combines TRBV18 with TRBJ1-5, with no clear D. From germline, CDR1 is KGHSH and CDR2 LQKENI. The V end was cut by 6 bases, the J end by 2 bases, with 17 bases between. The CDR3 has 16 amino acids. CDR3 sequence reads: CASSPTSPRGNQPQHF. CDR3 in DNA: TGTGCCAGCTCCCCGACCTCTCCCCGGGGCAATCAGCCCCAGCATTTT.

CDR3 DNA: TGTGCCAGCAGTGACGGGACACCTATATTCTACGAGCAGTACTTC. This sequence encodes CASSDGTPIFYEQYF. V and J are TRBV2 and TRBJ2-7; D might be TRBD1 (6 bases). The length of the CDR3 is 15 residues. With 3 bases removed from V and 3 bases from J, the gap between germline ends came to 15 bases. From germline, CDR1 is SNHLY and CDR2 FYNNEI.

The chain couples TRBV10-1 to TRBJ1-1; 7 nucleotides agree with TRBD1. Trimming cost V 4 bases and J 9 bases; bases outside gene matches: 8. The CDR3 consists of 13 residues. Germline V CDR1 and CDR2: WNHNN, SYGVQD (reference sequence). The CDR3 DNA follows: TGCGCCAGCAGTGGACAGGGCGGAACTCAAGCTTTCTTT. Protein: CASSGQGGTQAFF.

The chain recombines TRBV18 with TRBJ1-1; TRBD1 aligns across 7 bases. The V gene's germline CDR1 is KGHSH and CDR2 LQKENI. The V gene end was trimmed by 4 bases and the J gene end by 5 bases; junction bases not matched to a gene: 7. The CDR3 consists of 14 residues. CDR3 sequence: CASSQALQGTEAFF. In nucleotides, the CDR3 is TGTGCCAGCTCACAAGCCCTACAGGGGACTGAAGCTTTCTTT.

The rearrangement links TRBV6-5 to TRBJ1-3; D gene uncertain. CDR1 is MNHEY and CDR2 is SVGAGI in the germline V gene. The CDR3 covers 15 residues. V lost 9 bases and J 0 bases, leaving 15 bases between the germline ends. CDR3 region: CASYGIQSSGNTIYF. CDR3 sequence (DNA): TGTGCCAGTTACGGGATACAAAGCTCTGGAAACACCATATATTTT.

The gene calls are TRBV7-2 and TRBJ2-1; 8 positions match TRBD2. The CDR3 totals 13 residues. Germline V gene sequence: CDR1 SGHTA, CDR2 FQGNSA. J gave up 6 bases and V 5 bases, and 3 bases lay outside the gene matches. The CDR3 sequence: CASSTGTSNEQFF. In DNA form, the CDR3 reads TGTGCCAGCAGCACTGGGACTAGCAATGAGCAGTTCTTC.

The chain has TRBV3-1 (or the pseudogene TRBV3-2) and TRBJ1-2; TRBD1 matches at 7 bases. V was pared by 1 base and J by 2 bases, with 7 bases of the junction left unmatched. Germline V gene data show CDR1 as LGHDT and CDR2 as YNNKEL (reference sequence). The CDR3 length is 16 residues. This chain's CDR3 is CASSQGVRGANYGYTF. CDR3 in DNA: TGTGCCAGCAGCCAAGGAGTCAGGGGGGCCAACTATGGCTACACCTTC.

This clone was recorded a few times. The chain links TRBV18 to TRBJ2-3; D perhaps matches TRBD2 (5 bases). Trimming removed 0 bases from V and 5 bases from J, with 12 bases in between. Germline-derived CDR1 and CDR2 are KGHSH and LQKENI. The CDR3 contains 15 residues. CDR3 amino acids: CASSPPGVALDTQYF. The CDR3 DNA reads as TGTGCCAGCTCACCACCGGGAGTAGCGCTAGATACGCAGTATTTT.

This rearrangement joins TRBV5-4 to TRBJ1-4; D remains ambiguous. Germline lookup yields CDR1 SGHNT and CDR2 YYREEE (reference sequence). There are 14 residues in the CDR3. V gave up 0 bases and J gave up 6 bases, with 9 bases separating them. The CDR3 sequence is CASSLGQVDEKLFF. As DNA, the CDR3 is TGTGCCAGCAGCTTGGGGCAGGTAGATGAAAAACTGTTTTTT.

V gene TRBV6-2 or TRBV6-3 combines with J gene TRBJ2-7; 9 nucleotides line up with TRBD2. CDR1 MNHEY and CDR2 SVGEGT come from the germline V gene. The V segment lost 5 bases and the J segment 7 bases; nucleotides outside the gene matches: 9. The CDR3 totals 14 residues. The CDR3 sequence is CASSPGLATGEQYF. Written as DNA, the CDR3 is TGTGCCAGCAGTCCCGGACTAGCGACTGGTGAGCAGTACTTC.

This chain uses TRBV3-1 (or the pseudogene TRBV3-2) with TRBJ2-1; 10 bases fit TRBD2. J was trimmed by 6 bases and V by 4 bases; bases with no gene match: 3. Looked up from germline, CDR1 is LGHDT and CDR2 is YNNKEL (reference sequence). There are 14 residues in the CDR3. CDR3 in DNA: TGTGCCAGCAGCCCGCGGACTAGCGGCAATGAGCAGTTCTTC. Its protein product is CASSPRTSGNEQFF.

The chain couples TRBV5-1 to TRBJ1-6; 8 bases agree with TRBD1. The CDR3 runs 16 residues. Germline V lookup: CDR1 SGHRS, CDR2 YFSETQ. Trimming took 5 bases from V and 5 from J; bases not matched to a gene: 9. The CDR3 sequence is CASSPTGANNNSPLHF. The CDR3 nucleotides are TGCGCCAGCAGTCCGACAGGGGCTAATAATAATTCACCCCTCCACTTT.